Listed here are 18 T cell receptor beta chains from one sample, sequenced in a study of T cell changes during pregnancy in multiple sclerosis. Repertoires were generated with immunoSEQ multiplex PCR, while TCRdb's copy carries only in-frame clones and drops some. Among around 63,000 clones listed, around 94% were seen once. The sample consisted of CD8+ T cells from peripheral blood mononuclear cells, taken in the third trimester of pregnancy. The source is a female donor in good health, enrolled as a control in a pregnancy study.

This clone was seen repeatedly, ten times or more. The rearrangement links TRBV29-1 to TRBJ2-1; a weak D match, TRBD2 (5 bases). The CDR3 covers 10 residues. Germline V CDR1 and CDR2: SQVTM, ANQGSEA. V lost 7 bases and J 5 bases, leaving 6 bases between the germline ends. The CDR3 sequence: CSAGDNEQFF. CDR3 nucleotides: TGCAGCGCCGGGGACAATGAGCAGTTCTTC.

V usage is TRBV27 and J usage is TRBJ1-5; 8 bases agree with TRBD1. The CDR3 loop spans 14 amino acids. V gave up 6 bases and J gave up 2 bases; unmatched junction bases: 3. The germline V gene has CDR1 MNHEY and CDR2 SMNVEV (reference sequence). This CDR3 reads CASSQGQGNQPQHF. DNA for the CDR3: TGTGCCAGCAGCCAGGGACAGGGCAATCAGCCCCAGCATTTT.

This clone was recorded a few times. The chain links TRBV5-4 to TRBJ2-7; 7 bases match TRBD2. CDR1 is SGHNT and CDR2 is YYREEE in the germline V gene (reference sequence). The J segment lost 2 bases and the V segment lost 3 bases, leaving 8 bases of the junction unmatched. The CDR3 is 15 amino acids. CDR3 bases: TGTGCCAGCAGCTCGGGACTACCTCAAACCTACGAGCAGTACTTC. Residues: CASSSGLPQTYEQYF. The full variable domain, its missing parts supplied by reference TRBV5-4 and TRBJ2-7, is ETGVTQSPTHLIKTRGQQVTLRCSSQSGHNTVSWYQQALGQGPQFIFQYYREEENGRGNFPPRFSGLQFPNYSSELNVNALELDDSALYLCASSSGLPQTYEQYFGPGTRLTVT.

The rearrangement joins TRBV27 to TRBJ1-2, with 8 bases aligning to TRBD1. There are 13 residues in the CDR3. V was clipped by 5 bases and J by 8 bases; unmatched bases: 7. CDR1 is MNHEY, CDR2 SMNVEV, per germline (reference sequence). Here the CDR3 reads CASSPTPGGGYTF. The CDR3 DNA sequence: TGTGCCAGCAGTCCCACCCCAGGGGGCGGCTACACCTTC.

The rearrangement links TRBV29-1 to TRBJ2-2; D unresolved. The germline V gene encodes CDR1 SQVTM and CDR2 ANQGSEA. This CDR3 is 11 amino acids long. V was shortened by 7 bases and J by 7 bases, with 10 bases between the two germline ends. The CDR3 nucleotides read TGCAGCGCTAGGTCCAGCGGGGAGCTGTTTTTT. This translates into CSARSSGELFF.

J is TRBJ2-5 and V is TRBV4-3, with D possibly TRBD2 on 6 matching bases. Trimming left V 5 bases short and J 0 bases short, with 13 bases between. CDR3 length equals 15 residues. Germline CDR1 reads LGHNA; CDR2 reads YSLEER. DNA for the CDR3: TGCGCCAGCAGCGCGAGCCGACTAGACCAAGAGACCCAGTACTTC. Protein sequence: CASSASRLDQETQYF.

The CDR3 nucleotides read TGTGCCAGCAGCCCCTCGGGGGAAACCTTTAAAGGCTACACCTTC. Residues: CASSPSGETFKGYTF. The chain carries TRBV7-2 and TRBJ1-2, with D possibly TRBD1 on 5 matching bases. The CDR3 has 15 amino acids. V was shortened by 5 bases and J by 8 bases, with 21 bases between the two germline ends. Germline V gene sequence: CDR1 SGHTA, CDR2 FQGNSA.

The chain couples TRBV7-8 to TRBJ1-1, with TRBD1 identical over 7 bases. Losses at the gene ends were 5 bases for V and 1 base for J; bases not matched to a gene: 7. Per the germline V gene, CDR1 is SGHVS and CDR2 is FQNEAQ. The CDR3 runs to 15 residues. The CDR3: CASSHGQDGNTEAFF. CDR3 coding DNA: TGTGCCAGCAGCCACGGACAGGACGGGAACACTGAAGCTTTCTTT.

V usage is TRBV7-8 and J usage is TRBJ2-3, with 10 nucleotides matching TRBD2. This CDR3 has 19 residues. V dropped 7 bases and J dropped 5; count of bases not matched to a gene: 21. CDR1 and CDR2 from the germline V gene are SGHVS and FQNEAQ. The CDR3 sequence is CASNQNQELSGGFRDTQYF. The CDR3 nucleotides read TGTGCCAGCAACCAAAATCAAGAACTTAGCGGGGGGTTTCGAGATACGCAGTATTTT.

The CDR3 protein is CASSPRGERGGWDTQYF. The CDR3 DNA reads as TGTGCCAGCAGTCCCCGGGGGGAGCGGGGGGGTTGGGATACGCAGTATTTT. The chain recombines TRBV25-1 with TRBJ2-3; 10 bases are a match to TRBD2. V lost 5 bases and J lost 6; bases outside the gene matches: 14. Germline CDR1 MGHDK, CDR2 SYGVNS. CDR3 length: 17 amino acids.

The gene calls are TRBV4-3 and TRBJ1-3; TRBD1 aligns across 7 bases. V dropped 1 base and J dropped 0; count of bases not matched to a gene: 9. Germline-derived CDR1 and CDR2 are LGHNA and YSLEER. The CDR3 contains 18 residues. Written as DNA, the CDR3 is TGCGCCAGCAGCCAAGTTCACGGAGGGGGCGCCTCTGGAAACACCATATATTTT. Translated: CASSQVHGGGASGNTIYF.

The gene calls are TRBV6-1 and TRBJ1-1, with D tentatively TRBD1 (5 bases). The CDR3 loop spans 18 amino acids. Germline V gene lookup returns CDR1 MNHNS and CDR2 SASEGT. The V and J ends lost 1 base and 3 bases respectively, with 21 bases between them. DNA of the CDR3: TGTGCCAGCAGTGAAGATAGAGTAATAGGGGTTCTTGACACTGAAGCTTTCTTT. This sequence encodes CASSEDRVIGVLDTEAFF.

The chain uses TRBV5-6 and TRBJ2-1, with a tentative D call TRBD2 (5 bases). Looked up from germline, CDR1 is SGHDT and CDR2 is YYEEEE. The CDR3 spans 13 residues. Trimming pared 3 bases from V and 6 bases from J, leaving 10 bases between. The CDR3 region is CASSWPGGNEQFF. For the CDR3, the DNA is TGTGCCAGCAGCTGGCCCGGAGGCAATGAGCAGTTCTTC.

Worth noting for this clone: Sequence at one end of the junction differs from germline and may be a read error. The chain has TRBV7-7 and TRBJ2-7; D perhaps matches TRBD1 (6 bases). This CDR3 region has 15 residues. Looked up from germline, CDR1 is SSHAT and CDR2 is FNYEAQ (reference sequence). CDR3 DNA: TGTGCTAGCAGCCCTACATTGGACAGCCTCGGGGAGCAGTACTTC. It translates to CASSPTLDSLGEQYF.

This chain links TRBV15 with TRBJ1-5; possibly TRBD1 for D (5 bases). The CDR3 covers 15 residues. The V and J ends lost 0 bases and 3 bases respectively, with 9 bases between them. Germline V gene lookup returns CDR1 LNHNV and CDR2 YYDKDF (reference sequence). The CDR3 sequence is CATSRDLGLNQPQHF. The CDR3 DNA reads TGTGCCACCAGCAGAGATCTGGGGCTCAATCAGCCCCAGCATTTT.

The V and J genes are TRBV13 and TRBJ2-1; no firm D call. This CDR3 contains 13 residues. The V end was cut by 7 bases, the J end by 2 bases, with 9 bases between. The V gene's germline CDR1 is PRHDT and CDR2 FYEKMQ (reference sequence). The CDR3 region has the DNA TGTGCCAGCAATTCTAGGACCTACAATGAGCAGTTCTTC. Translated: CASNSRTYNEQFF.

The chain is built from TRBV19 and TRBJ2-7; 8 bases map to TRBD2. With 8 bases clipped from V and 2 bases from J, the junction kept 5 bases outside the gene matches. Germline-derived CDR1 and CDR2 are LNHDA and SQIVND (reference sequence). The CDR3 is 13 residues long. CDR3 protein: CASSQRGTYEQYF. CDR3 coding DNA: TGTGCCAGTTCCCAGCGGGGGACCTACGAGCAGTACTTC.

This chain uses TRBV4-2 with TRBJ2-2; D possibly corresponds to TRBD2 (7 bases). V was clipped by 0 bases and J by 5 bases, with 13 bases between them. Germline assignment: CDR1 LGHNA and CDR2 YNFKEQ. This CDR3 is built from 16 residues. CDR3 in DNA: TGTGCCAGCAGCCAAGATGAGGGGGGGCTTACCGGGGAGCTGTTTTTT. Translation: CASSQDEGGLTGELFF.